This TCR beta chain was identified during a study of shared clonotypes between healthy human individuals. Tens of millions of PBMCs supplied genomic DNA for unsorted samples. The assay ran at deep level. Amplification in unsorted PBMC replicate PCRs started from around 310 ng DNA, which equals 30,000 to 35,000 T cell genomes. Original data processing: ImmunoSEQ junction-only sequences lacked quality scores, so their filtering differed. Method: immunoSEQ multiplex PCR; TCRdb's copy keeps in-frame clones and lacks some. D and trimming were read from the DNA, whereas the V and J calls and clone size are those reported in that table. The top ten clones hold about 12% of a sample with about half a million clones, 70% to 80% of them seen once. The CDR3 is made up of 16 amino acids. Germline loops: CDR1 SGHKS, CDR2 YYEKEE (reference sequence). V was pared by 0 bases and J by 3 bases, with 12 bases between.

V and J are TRBV5-5 and TRBJ2-2, with D possibly matching TRBD1 (6 bases). This receptor was identified in a woman in her 40s in good health. Some clones in this sample may be carry-over from other donors' samples. The sample consisted of PBMCs. The CDR3 coding sequence is TGTGCCAGCAGCTTGGACAGGGCCTCTTACACCGGGGAGCTGTTTTTT. Its translation: CASSLDRASYTGELFF.